Listed below are T cell receptor beta chains from one sample, sequenced in a study of cytomegalovirus exposure and HLA in healthy donors. Using immunoSEQ multiplex PCR, the repertoire was profiled, and TCRdb retains in-frame clones only, with some absent. This table has roughly 120,000 clones, 84% appearing once. Sequenced: PBMCs. These receptors all stem from a woman between 18 and 30 years old in good health and CMV-seropositive. Both conserved end residues are part of each CDR3. Each record gives: CDR3 length, J gene, clone size, D gene, V gene, CDR3 DNA, CDR3 protein. A D gene is named only where the DNA matches it firmly. The size entry is marked missing in some rows and otherwise reads once, few, many or a size class.

>16|TRBJ1-1|.|TRBD1|TRBV5-1
TGCGCCAGCAGCGAACGGACAGGGGAATGGAACACTGAAGCTTTCTTT
CASSERTGEWNTEAFF
>14|TRBJ1-3|.|.|TRBV2
TGTGCCAGCAGTGAACCCAGCTCTGGAAACACCATATATTTT
CASSEPSSGNTIYF
>15|TRBJ2-2|.|TRBD2|TRBV4-2
TGTGCCAGCAGCCAAGTGGCGCTAGCGGCCGGGGAGCTGTTTTTT
CASSQVALAAGELFF
>14|TRBJ2-2|.|TRBD2|TRBV27
TGTGCCACCACTAGCGGGGGGATCACCGGGGAGCTGTTTTTT
CATTSGGITGELFF
>14|TRBJ2-1|once|TRBD2|TRBV6-6
TGTGCCACGACGGGGCTAGCGGGGTTTAATGAGCAGTTCTTC
CATTGLAGFNEQFF
>13|TRBJ1-5|once|TRBD1|TRBV30
TGTGCCTGGAGGGGACAGGGGGGTCAGCCCCAGCATTTT
CAWRGQGGQPQHF
>15|TRBJ2-1|.|TRBD2|TRBV27
TGTGCCAGCAGTGCAGGACTAGCGGGGCCTGGGGGGCAGTTCTTC
CASSAGLAGPGGQFF
>15|TRBJ2-3|.|TRBD1|TRBV27
TGTGCCAGCAGCGCCCCAGGGGGCAGGACAGATACGCAGTATTTT
CASSAPGGRTDTQYF
>13|TRBJ1-1|.|.|TRBV4-1
TGCGCCAGCAGCCAAGAGGCGAACACTGAAGCTTTCTTT
CASSQEANTEAFF
>18|TRBJ2-2|.|.|TRBV2
TGTGCCAGCACGGCCATCGGGGGATGGGGGGTGGACACCGGGGAGCTGTTTTTT
CASTAIGGWGVDTGELFF
>15|TRBJ2-5|.|TRBD2|TRBV11-2
TGTGCCAGCAGCTTAGCCCCTAGCGGACAAGAGACCCAGTACTTC
CASSLAPSGQETQYF
>15|TRBJ1-5|.|.|TRBV5-1
TGCGCCAGCAGCTTTGGAGGGGACCAAAATCAGCCCCAGCATTTT
CASSFGGDQNQPQHF